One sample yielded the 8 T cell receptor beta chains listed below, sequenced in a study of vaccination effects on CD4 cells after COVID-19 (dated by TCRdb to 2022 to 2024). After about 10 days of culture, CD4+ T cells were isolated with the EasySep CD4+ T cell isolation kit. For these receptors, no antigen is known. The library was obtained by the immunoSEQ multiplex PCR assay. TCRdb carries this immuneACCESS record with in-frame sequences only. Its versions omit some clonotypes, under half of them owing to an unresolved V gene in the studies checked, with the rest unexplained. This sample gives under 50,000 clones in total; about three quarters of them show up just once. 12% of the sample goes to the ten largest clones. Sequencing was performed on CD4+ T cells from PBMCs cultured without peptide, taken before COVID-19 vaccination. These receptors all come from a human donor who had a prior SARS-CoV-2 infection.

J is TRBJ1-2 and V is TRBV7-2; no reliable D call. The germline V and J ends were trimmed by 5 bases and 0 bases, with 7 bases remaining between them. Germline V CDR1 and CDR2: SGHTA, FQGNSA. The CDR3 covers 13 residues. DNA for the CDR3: TGTGCCAGCAGCCCAGAAGCTAACTATGGCTACACCTTC. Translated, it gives CASSPEANYGYTF.

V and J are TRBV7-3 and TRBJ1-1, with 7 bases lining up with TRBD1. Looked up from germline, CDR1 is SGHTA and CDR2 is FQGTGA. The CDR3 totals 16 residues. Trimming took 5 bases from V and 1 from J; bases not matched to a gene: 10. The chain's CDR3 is CASSQSPTGTNTEAFF. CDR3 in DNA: TGTGCCAGCAGCCAATCTCCGACAGGGACGAACACTGAAGCTTTCTTT.

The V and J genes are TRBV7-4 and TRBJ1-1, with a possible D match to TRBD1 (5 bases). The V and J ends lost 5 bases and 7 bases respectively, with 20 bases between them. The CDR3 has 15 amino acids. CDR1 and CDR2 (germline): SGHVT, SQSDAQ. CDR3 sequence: CASSRGATFYNEAFF. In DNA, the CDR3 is TGTGCCAGCAGCCGGGGCGCTACGTTTTATAATGAAGCTTTCTTT.

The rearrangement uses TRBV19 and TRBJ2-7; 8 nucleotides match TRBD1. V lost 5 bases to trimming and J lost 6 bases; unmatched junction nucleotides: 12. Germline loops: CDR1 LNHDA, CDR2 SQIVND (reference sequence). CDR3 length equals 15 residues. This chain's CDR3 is CASSGAGQGQVEQYF. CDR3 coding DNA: TGTGCCAGTAGTGGTGCCGGACAGGGCCAAGTCGAGCAGTACTTC.

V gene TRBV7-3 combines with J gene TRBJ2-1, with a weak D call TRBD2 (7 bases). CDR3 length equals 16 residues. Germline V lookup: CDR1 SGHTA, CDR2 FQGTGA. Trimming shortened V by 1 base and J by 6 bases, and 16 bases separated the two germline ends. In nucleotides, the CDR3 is TGTGCCAGCAGCTTAAATAGGGGGGGCACTATCAATGAGCAGTTCTTC. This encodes CASSLNRGGTINEQFF. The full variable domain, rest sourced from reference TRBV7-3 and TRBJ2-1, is GAGVSQTPSNKVTEKGKYVELRCDPISGHTALYWYRQSLGQGPEFLIYFQGTGAADDSGLPNDRFFAVRPEGSVSTLKIQRTERGDSAVYLCASSLNRGGTINEQFFGPGTRLTVL.

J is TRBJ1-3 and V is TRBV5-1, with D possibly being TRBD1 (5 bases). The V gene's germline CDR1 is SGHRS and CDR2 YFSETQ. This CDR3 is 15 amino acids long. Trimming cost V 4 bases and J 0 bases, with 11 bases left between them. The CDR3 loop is CASSTQVGSGNTIYF. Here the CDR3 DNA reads TGCGCCAGCAGCACACAGGTCGGCTCTGGAAACACCATATATTTT.

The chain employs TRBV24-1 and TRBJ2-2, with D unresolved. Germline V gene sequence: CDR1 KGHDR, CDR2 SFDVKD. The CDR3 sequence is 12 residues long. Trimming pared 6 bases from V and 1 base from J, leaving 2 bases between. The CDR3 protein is CATSLNTGELFF. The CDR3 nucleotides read TGTGCCACCAGTTTGAACACCGGGGAGCTGTTTTTT.

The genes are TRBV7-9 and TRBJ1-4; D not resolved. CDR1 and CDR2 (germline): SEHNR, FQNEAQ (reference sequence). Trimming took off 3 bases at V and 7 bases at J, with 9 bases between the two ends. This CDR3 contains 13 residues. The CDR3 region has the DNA TGTGCCAGCAGCTTCGTAGGACCTGAAAAACTGTTTTTT. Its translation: CASSFVGPEKLFF.